Reported below is one T cell receptor beta chain. Its antigen is still unknown. This sample is drawn from a study of OX40 agonist ivuxolimab in advanced cancers. Study overall: Intravenous ivuxolimab at 0.01 to 10 mg/kg was given to patients every 2 weeks.

General study results and limits: Blood T cells, both CD4+ and CD8+, expanded clonally by week 6 at 0.1 to 3.0 mg/kg.

The data were produced by immunoSEQ multiplex PCR, yet TCRdb's version contains in-frame clones alone and is incomplete. The sample has just under 75,000 clones, about 93% seen once; the top ten hold roughly 0.45%. Germline assignment: CDR1 SGHNT and CDR2 YENEEA. V was trimmed by 5 bases and J by 0 bases, leaving 16 bases between them. The CDR3 sequence is 16 residues long. Sequences were derived from CD4+ or CD8+ T cells sorted from blood, sampled in a trial of the OX40 agonist ivuxolimab. The V and J genes are TRBV11-3 and TRBJ1-1; D possibly corresponds to TRBD1 (5 bases). The sequence derives from an adult with an advanced solid tumor such as melanoma, head and neck, liver or kidney cancer. Here the CDR3 DNA reads TGTGCCAGCAGCCCGCGGGGGTCCCCCATGAACACTGAAGCTTTCTTT. This translates into CASSPRGSPMNTEAFF.